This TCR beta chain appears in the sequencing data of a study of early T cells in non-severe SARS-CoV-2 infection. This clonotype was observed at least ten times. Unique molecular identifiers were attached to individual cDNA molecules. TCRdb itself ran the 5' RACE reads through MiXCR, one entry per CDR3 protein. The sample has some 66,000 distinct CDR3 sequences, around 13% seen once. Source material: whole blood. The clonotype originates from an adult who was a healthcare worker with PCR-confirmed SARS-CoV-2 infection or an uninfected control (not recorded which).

CDR3 amino acids: CASSQRTGTEQYF. CDR3 DNA sequence: TGTGCCAGCAGCCAAAGGACAGGGACCGAGCAGTACTTC. V gene TRBV3-1 combines with J gene TRBJ2-7; 8 bases are a match to TRBD1. The CDR3 totals 13 residues. J was trimmed by 6 bases and V by 2 bases; bases with no gene match: 3. Germline assignment: CDR1 LGHDT and CDR2 YNNKEL (reference sequence).